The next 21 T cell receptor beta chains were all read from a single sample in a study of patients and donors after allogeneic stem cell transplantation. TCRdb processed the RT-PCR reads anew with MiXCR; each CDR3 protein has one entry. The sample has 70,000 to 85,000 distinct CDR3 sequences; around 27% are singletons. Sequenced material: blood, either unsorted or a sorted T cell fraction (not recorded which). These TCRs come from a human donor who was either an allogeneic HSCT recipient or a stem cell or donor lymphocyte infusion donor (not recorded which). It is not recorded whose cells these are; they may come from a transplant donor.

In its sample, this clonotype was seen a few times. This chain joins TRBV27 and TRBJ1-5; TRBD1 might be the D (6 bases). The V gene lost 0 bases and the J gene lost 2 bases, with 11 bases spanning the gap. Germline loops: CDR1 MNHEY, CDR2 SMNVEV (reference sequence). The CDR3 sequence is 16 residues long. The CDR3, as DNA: TGTGCCAGCAGTTTATCTTTGGGGGCGGGCAATCAGCCCCAGCATTTT. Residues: CASSLSLGAGNQPQHF.

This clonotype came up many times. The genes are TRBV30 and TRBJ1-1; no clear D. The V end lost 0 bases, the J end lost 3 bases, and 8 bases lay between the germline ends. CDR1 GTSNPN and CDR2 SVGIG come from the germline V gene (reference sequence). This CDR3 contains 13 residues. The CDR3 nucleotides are TGTGCCTGGAGTGTAAGGTACGACACTGAAGCTTTCTTT. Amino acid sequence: CAWSVRYDTEAFF.

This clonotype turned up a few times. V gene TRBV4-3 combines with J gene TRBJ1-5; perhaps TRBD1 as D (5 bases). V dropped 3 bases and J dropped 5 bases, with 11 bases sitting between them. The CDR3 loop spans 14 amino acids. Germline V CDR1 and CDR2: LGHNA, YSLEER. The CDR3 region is CASSQGPGDQPQHF. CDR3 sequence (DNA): TGCGCCAGCAGCCAGGGACCTGGGGATCAGCCCCAGCATTTT.

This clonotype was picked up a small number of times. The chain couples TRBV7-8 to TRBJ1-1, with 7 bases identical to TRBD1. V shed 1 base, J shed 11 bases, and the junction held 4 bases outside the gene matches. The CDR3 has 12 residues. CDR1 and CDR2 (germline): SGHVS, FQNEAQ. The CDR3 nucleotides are TGTGCCAGCAGCTTAGGTCCAGGGGGTGCTTTCTTT. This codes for CASSLGPGGAFF.

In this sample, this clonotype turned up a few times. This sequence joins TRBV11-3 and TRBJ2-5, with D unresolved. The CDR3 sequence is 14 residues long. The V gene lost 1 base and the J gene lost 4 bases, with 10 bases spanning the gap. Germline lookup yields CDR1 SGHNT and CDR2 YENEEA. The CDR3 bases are TGTGCCAGCAGCTTAGCTTTTCGAGGAGAGACCCAGTACTTC. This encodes CASSLAFRGETQYF.

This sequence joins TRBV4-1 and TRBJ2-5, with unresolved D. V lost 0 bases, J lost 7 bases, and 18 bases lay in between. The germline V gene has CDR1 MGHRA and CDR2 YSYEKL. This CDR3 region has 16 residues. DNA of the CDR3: TGCGCCAGCAGCCAAGATGGGCCACCGCTGGGTCCGACCCAGTACTTC. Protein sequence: CASSQDGPPLGPTQYF.

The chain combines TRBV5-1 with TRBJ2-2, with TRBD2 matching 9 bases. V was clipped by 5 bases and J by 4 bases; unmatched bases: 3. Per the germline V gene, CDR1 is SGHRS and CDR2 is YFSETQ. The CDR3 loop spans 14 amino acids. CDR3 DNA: TGCGCCAGCAGGCTGACTAGCGGCACCGGGGAGCTGTTTTTT. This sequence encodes CASRLTSGTGELFF.

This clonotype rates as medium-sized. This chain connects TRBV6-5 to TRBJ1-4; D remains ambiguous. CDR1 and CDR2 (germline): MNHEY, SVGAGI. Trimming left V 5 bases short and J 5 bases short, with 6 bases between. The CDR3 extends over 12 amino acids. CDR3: CASSPGNEKLFF. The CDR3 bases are TGTGCCAGCAGTCCCGGGAATGAAAAACTGTTTTTT.

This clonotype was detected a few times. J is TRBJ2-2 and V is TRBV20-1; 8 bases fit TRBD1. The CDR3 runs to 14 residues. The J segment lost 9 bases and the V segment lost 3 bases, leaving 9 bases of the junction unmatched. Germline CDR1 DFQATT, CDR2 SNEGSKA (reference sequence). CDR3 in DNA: TGCAGTGCTAGCCCGGGACAGGTACGACGGGAGCTGTTTTTT. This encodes CSASPGQVRRELFF.

This CDR3 reads CASSLGVTGVGTDTQYF. The CDR3 DNA sequence: TGTGCCAGCAGTTTAGGGGTGACAGGGGTTGGCACAGATACGCAGTATTTT. The rearrangement joins TRBV12-3 or TRBV12-4 to TRBJ2-3; TRBD1 agrees at 8 bases. The CDR3 has 17 amino acids. V shed 1 base, J shed 1 base, and the junction held 7 bases outside the gene matches.

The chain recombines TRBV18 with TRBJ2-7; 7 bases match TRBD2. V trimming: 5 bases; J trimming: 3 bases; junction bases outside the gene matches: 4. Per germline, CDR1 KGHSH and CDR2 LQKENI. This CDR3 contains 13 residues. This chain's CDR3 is CASSSGIGYEQYF. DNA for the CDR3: TGTGCCAGCTCAAGCGGGATAGGCTACGAGCAGTACTTC.

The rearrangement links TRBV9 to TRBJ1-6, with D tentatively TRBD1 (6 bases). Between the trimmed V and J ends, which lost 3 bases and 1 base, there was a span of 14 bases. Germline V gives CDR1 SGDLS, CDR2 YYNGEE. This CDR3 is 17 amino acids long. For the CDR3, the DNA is TGTGCCAGCAGCGCCGGCTACAGGGATTCCTATAATTCACCCCTCCACTTT. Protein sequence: CASSAGYRDSYNSPLHF.

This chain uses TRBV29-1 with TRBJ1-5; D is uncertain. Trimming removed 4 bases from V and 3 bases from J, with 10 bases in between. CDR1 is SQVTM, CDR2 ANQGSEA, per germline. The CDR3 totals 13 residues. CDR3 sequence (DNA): TGCAGCGTTGTAGACGGTATCAATCAGCCCCAGCATTTT. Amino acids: CSVVDGINQPQHF.

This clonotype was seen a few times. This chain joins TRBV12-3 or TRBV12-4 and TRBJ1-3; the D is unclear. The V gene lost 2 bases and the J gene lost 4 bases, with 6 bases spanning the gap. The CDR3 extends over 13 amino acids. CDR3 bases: TGTGCCAGCAGTTTATATTACGGAAACACCATATATTTT. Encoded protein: CASSLYYGNTIYF.

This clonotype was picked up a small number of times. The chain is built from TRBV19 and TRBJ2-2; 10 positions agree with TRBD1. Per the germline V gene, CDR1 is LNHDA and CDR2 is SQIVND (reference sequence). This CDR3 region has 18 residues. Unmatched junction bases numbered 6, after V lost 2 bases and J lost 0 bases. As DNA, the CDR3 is TGTGCCAGTAGTATAAGGGACAGGGGAGCCTCGAACACCGGGGAGCTGTTTTTT. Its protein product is CASSIRDRGASNTGELFF.

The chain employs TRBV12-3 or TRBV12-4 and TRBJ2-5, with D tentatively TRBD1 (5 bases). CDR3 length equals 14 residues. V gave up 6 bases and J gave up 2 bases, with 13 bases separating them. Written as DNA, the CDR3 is TGTGCCAGCAGCCGACAGCAAGCTCAAGAGACCCAGTACTTC. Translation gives CASSRQQAQETQYF.

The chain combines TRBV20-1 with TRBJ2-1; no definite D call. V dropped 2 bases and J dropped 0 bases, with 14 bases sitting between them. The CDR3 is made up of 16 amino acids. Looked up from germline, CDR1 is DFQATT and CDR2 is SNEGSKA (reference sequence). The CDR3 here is CSARRFVRASYNEQFF. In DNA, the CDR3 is TGCAGTGCTAGAAGGTTCGTGCGCGCCTCCTACAATGAGCAGTTCTTC.

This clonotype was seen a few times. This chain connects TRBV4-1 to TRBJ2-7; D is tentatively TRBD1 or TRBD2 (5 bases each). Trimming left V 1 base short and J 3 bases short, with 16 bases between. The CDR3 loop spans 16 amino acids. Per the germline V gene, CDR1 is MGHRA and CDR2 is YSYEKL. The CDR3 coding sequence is TGCGCCAGCAGCCAAGCCCGGGGACGGAGTTACTACGAGCAGTACTTC. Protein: CASSQARGRSYYEQYF.

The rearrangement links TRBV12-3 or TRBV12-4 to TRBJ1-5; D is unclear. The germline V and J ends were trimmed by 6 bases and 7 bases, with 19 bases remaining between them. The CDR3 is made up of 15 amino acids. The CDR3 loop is CASSPWAGELQPQHF. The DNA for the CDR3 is TGTGCCAGCAGCCCCTGGGCGGGAGAGTTGCAGCCCCAGCATTTT.

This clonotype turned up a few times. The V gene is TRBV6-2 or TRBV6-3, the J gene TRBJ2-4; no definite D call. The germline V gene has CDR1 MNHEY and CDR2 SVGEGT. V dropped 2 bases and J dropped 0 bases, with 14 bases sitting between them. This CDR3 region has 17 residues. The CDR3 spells CASSYPHSFLAKNIQYF. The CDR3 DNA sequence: TGTGCCAGCAGTTACCCCCATTCTTTTCTAGCCAAAAACATTCAGTACTTC.

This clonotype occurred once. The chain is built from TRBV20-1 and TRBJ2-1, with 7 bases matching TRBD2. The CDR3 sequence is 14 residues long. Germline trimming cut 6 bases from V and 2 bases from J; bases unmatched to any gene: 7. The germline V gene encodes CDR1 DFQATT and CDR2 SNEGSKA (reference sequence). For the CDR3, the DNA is TGCAGTGCCATGTCTGGGGGGGCCTACAATGAGCAGTTCTTC. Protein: CSAMSGGAYNEQFF.